This T cell receptor (beta chain) was retrieved from a study of blood T cells in healthy people across ages. The study, taken as a whole, reports: A roughly linear fall in TCR beta diversity per million T cells was seen with increasing age. Expanded clonotype changes were possibly confounded by unknown donor CMV status.

Per individual sample, total RNA of at least 5 micrograms was extracted. Germline V CDR1 and CDR2: SQVTM, ANQGSEA. V lost 3 bases to trimming and J lost 7 bases, with 15 bases between them. There are 14 residues in the CDR3. Primed by a sample-barcoded 5' primer and a J-beta primer mix, a second PCR proceeded for roughly 6 to 12 cycles. Sequencing yielded, for each sample, at least 2.5 million paired-end reads carrying CDR3. TCRdb reprocessed the 5' RACE reads with MiXCR, giving one entry per CDR3 protein. The table lists around 800,000 distinct CDR3 sequences, 62% of them singletons. The sample holds a few counts of this clonotype. What it recognizes is unknown.

This chain joins TRBV29-1 and TRBJ1-4; D gene unclear. The sequence came from a young man in good health. The sample was blood. Here the CDR3 reads CSVDGQSGGEKLFF. The CDR3, as DNA: TGCAGCGTTGACGGCCAGTCCGGCGGTGAAAAACTGTTTTTT. The whole variable domain, filled in from reference TRBV29-1 and TRBJ1-4, reads SAVISQKPSRDICQRGTSLTIQCQVDSQVTMMFWYRQQPGQSLTLIATANQGSEATYESGFVIDKFPISRPNLTFSTLTVSNMSPEDSSIYLCSVDGQSGGEKLFFGSGTQLSVL.